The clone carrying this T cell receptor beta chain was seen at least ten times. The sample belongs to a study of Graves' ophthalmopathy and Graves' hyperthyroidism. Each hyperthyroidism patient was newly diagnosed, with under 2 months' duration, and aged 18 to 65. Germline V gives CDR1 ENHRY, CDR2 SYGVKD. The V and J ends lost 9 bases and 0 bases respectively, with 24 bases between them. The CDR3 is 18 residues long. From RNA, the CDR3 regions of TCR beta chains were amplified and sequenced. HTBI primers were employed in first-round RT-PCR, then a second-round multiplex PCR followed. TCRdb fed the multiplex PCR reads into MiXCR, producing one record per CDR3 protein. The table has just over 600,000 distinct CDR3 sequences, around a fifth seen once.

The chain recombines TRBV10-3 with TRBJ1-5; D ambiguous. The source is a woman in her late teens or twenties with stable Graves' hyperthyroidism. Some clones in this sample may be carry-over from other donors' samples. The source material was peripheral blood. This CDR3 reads CAMRRRSVFLISNQPQHF. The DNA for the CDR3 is TGTGCCATGCGGAGAAGGAGCGTCTTCCTAATTAGCAATCAGCCCCAGCATTTT.